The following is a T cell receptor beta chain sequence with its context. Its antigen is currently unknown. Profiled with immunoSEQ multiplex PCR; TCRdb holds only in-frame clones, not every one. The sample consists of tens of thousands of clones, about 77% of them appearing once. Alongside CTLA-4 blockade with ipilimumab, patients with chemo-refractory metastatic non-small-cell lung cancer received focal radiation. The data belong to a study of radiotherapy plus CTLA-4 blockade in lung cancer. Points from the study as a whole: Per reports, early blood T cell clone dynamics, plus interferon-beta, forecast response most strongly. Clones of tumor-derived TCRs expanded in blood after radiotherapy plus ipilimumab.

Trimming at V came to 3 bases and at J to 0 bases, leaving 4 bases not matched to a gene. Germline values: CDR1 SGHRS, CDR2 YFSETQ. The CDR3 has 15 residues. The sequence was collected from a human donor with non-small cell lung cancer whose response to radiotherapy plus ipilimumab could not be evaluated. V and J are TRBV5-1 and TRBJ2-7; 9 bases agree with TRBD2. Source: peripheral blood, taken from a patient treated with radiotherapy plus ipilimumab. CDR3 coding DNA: TGCGCCAGCAGCTCCCGGACTAGCGACTCCTACGAGCAGTACTTC. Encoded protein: CASSSRTSDSYEQYF.